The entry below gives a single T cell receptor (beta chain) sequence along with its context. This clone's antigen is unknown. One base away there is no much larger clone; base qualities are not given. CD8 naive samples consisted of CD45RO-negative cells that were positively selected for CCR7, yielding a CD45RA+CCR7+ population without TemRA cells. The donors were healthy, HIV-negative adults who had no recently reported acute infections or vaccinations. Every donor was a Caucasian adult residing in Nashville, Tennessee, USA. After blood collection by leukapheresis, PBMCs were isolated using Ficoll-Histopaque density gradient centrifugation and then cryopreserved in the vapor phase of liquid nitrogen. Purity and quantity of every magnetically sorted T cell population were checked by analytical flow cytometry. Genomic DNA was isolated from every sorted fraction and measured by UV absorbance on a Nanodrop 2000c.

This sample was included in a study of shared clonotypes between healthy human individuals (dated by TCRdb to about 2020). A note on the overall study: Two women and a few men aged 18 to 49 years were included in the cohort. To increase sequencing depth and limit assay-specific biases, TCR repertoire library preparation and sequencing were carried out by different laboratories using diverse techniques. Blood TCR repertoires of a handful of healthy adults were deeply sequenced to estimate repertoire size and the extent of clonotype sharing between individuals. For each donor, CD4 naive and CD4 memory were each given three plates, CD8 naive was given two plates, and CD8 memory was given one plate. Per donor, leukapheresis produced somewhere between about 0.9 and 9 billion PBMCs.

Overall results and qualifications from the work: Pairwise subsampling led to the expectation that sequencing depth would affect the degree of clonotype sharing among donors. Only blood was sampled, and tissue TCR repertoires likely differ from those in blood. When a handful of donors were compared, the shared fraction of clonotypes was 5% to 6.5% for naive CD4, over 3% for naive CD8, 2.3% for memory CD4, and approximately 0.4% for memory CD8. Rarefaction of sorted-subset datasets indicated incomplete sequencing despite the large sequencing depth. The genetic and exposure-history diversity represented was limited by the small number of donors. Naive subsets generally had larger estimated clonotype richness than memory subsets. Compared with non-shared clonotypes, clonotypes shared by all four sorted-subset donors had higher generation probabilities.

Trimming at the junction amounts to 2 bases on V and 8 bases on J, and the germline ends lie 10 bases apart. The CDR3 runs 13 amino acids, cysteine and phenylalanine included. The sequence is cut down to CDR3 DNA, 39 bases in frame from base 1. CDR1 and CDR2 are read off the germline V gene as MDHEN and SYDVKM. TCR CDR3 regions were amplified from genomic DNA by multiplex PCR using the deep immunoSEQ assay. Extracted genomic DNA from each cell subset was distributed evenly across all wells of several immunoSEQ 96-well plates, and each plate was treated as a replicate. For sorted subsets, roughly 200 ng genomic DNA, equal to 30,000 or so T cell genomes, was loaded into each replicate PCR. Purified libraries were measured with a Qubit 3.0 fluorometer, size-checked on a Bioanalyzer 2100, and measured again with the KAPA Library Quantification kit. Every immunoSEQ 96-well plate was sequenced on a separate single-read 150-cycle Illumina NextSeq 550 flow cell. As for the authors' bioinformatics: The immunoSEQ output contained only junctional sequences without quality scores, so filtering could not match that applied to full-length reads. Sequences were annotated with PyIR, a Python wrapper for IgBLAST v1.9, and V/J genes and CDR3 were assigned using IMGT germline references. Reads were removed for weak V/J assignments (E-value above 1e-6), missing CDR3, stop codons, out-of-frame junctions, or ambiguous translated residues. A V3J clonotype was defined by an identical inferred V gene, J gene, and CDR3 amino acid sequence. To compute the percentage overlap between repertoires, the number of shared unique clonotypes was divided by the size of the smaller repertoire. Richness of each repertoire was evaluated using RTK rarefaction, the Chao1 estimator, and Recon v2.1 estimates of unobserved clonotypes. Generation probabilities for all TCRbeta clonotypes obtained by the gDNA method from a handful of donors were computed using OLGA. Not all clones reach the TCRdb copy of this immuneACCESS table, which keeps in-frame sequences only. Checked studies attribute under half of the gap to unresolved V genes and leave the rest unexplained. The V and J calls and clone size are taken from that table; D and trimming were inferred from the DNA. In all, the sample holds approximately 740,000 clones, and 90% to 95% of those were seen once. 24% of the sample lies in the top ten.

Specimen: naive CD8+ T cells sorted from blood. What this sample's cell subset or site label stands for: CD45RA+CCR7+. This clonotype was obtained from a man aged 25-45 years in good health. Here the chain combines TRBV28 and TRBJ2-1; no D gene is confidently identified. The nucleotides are TGTGCCAGCAGTTTAGCCGTCTCGGATGAGCAGTTCTTC. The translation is CASSLAVSDEQFF. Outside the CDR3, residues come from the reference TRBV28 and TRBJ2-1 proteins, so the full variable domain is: DVKVTQSSRYLVKRTGEKVFLECVQDMDHENMFWYRQDPGLGLRLIYFSYDVKMKEKGDIPEGYSVSREKKERFSLILESASTNQTSMYLCASSLAVSDEQFFGPGTRLTVL.